A single sample is the source of the 9 T cell receptor beta chains below, sequenced in a study of cytomegalovirus exposure and HLA in healthy donors. The PCR had 60 Vbeta and 13 Jbeta primers. TCRdb's copy holds only in-frame clones and misses some; the assay was immunoSEQ multiplex PCR. The table records 200,000 to 250,000 clones, nearly 80% of them present only once. The sequenced sample consisted of PBMCs. These receptors were taken from a man aged 18 to 29 in good health and CMV-seronegative.

The rearrangement links TRBV21-1 to TRBJ2-2; the table's D call, TRBD1, has no DNA check behind it. TRBV21-1 is a pseudogene locus. CDR3 length: 18 residues. CDR3 DNA: TGTGCCAGCAGCAAAGCTCAACCTGGGACACAGAACACCGGGGAGCTGTTTTTT. This sequence encodes CASSKAQPGTQNTGELFF.

A word on this clone: Other DNA sequences within the sample encode an identical CDR3. V gene TRBV4-3 combines with J gene TRBJ1-2; 8 bases are shared with TRBD1. Per the germline V gene, CDR1 is LGHNA and CDR2 is YSLEER. This CDR3 spans 21 amino acids. V shed 6 bases, J shed 2 bases, and the junction held 26 bases outside the gene matches. CDR3 amino acids: CASSRFPGSGTDRAENYGYTF. As DNA, the CDR3 is TGCGCCAGCAGTCGATTCCCAGGCTCTGGAACGGACAGGGCTGAAAACTATGGCTACACCTTC.

The chain combines TRBV21-1 with TRBJ1-4; the table's D call of TRBD1 was not tested on the DNA. TRBV21-1 is a pseudogene segment. The CDR3 contains 18 residues. CDR3 in amino acids: CASTFGGTGRVVHEKLFF. The DNA for the CDR3 is TGTGCCAGCACCTTTGGGGGGACAGGGAGAGTTGTGCACGAAAAACTGTTTTTT.

This chain joins TRBV4-2 and TRBJ1-2; 11 bases line up with TRBD1. CDR3 length: 15 residues. V lost 1 base to trimming and J lost 3 bases; unmatched junction nucleotides: 1. The germline gives CDR1 LGHNA, CDR2 YNFKEQ. The CDR3 sequence: CASSQAGQGDYGYTF. The CDR3 DNA reads TGTGCCAGCAGCCAAGCGGGACAGGGGGACTATGGCTACACCTTC.

This rearrangement joins TRBV7-8 to TRBJ1-1; a weak D match, TRBD1 (5 bases). The CDR3 consists of 13 residues. CDR1 and CDR2 from the germline V gene are SGHVS and FQNEAQ. V was cut by 1 base and J by 4 bases, with 7 bases left in between. CDR3 in DNA: TGTGCCAGCAGCTTAGGGGGGGGCACTGAAGCTTTCTTT. As protein: CASSLGGGTEAFF.

The chain joins TRBV10-3 to TRBJ1-3; D possibly corresponds to TRBD1 (5 bases). This CDR3 comprises 14 residues. Germline-derived CDR1 and CDR2 are ENHRY and SYGVKD. Trimming left V 5 bases short and J 3 bases short, with 11 bases between. CDR3 nucleotides: TGTGCCATCAGTTCTCAGGGTGGTGGAAACACCATATATTTT. This translates into CAISSQGGGNTIYF.

This chain connects TRBV30 to TRBJ1-3, with a weak D call TRBD1 (5 bases). The ends were cut back, 0 bases at V and 0 bases at J, with 12 bases in the middle. CDR1 and CDR2 (germline): GTSNPN, SVGIG (reference sequence). The length of the CDR3 is 16 residues. CDR3 region: CAWSVRQGSSGNTIYF. The CDR3 nucleotides read TGTGCCTGGAGTGTACGGCAGGGCAGCTCTGGAAACACCATATATTTT.

The chain links TRBV11-2 to TRBJ2-5, with D possibly TRBD2 on 6 matching bases. Germline values: CDR1 SGHAT, CDR2 FQNNGV. The CDR3 totals 15 residues. Trimming left V 1 base short and J 4 bases short, with 13 bases between. In DNA, the CDR3 is TGTGCCAGCAGCTTAGCCGGGGGTTACCTAGAGACCCAGTACTTC. This encodes CASSLAGGYLETQYF.

The gene calls are TRBV5-4 and TRBJ2-3, with a weak D call TRBD1 (5 bases). V lost 1 base and J lost 0, with 15 bases in between. Looked up from germline, CDR1 is SGHNT and CDR2 is YYREEE (reference sequence). This CDR3 comprises 17 residues. This CDR3 reads CASSLPPGKRSTDTQYF. For the CDR3, the DNA is TGTGCCAGCAGCTTGCCGCCAGGGAAAAGGAGCACAGATACGCAGTATTTT.